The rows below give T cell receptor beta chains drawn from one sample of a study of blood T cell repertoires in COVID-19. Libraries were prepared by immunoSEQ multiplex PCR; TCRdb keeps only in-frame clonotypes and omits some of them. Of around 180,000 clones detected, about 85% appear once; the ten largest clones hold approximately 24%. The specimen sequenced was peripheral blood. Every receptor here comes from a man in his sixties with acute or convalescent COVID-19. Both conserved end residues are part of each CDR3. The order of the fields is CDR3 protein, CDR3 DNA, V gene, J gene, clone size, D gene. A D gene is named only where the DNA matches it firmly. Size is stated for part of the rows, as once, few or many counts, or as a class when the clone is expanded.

CDR3aa: CASSSLGGGTEAFF
CDR3nt: TGTGCCAGCAGTTCCCTTGGGGGAGGCACTGAAGCTTTCTTT
v_gene: TRBV27
j_gene: TRBJ1-1
abundance: NA
d_gene: NA

CDR3aa: CAWKGGLYEQYF
CDR3nt: TGTGCCTGGAAGGGGGGGCTCTACGAGCAGTACTTC
v_gene: TRBV30
j_gene: TRBJ2-7
abundance: NA
d_gene: NA

CDR3aa: CAWPQGLGYTF
CDR3nt: TGTGCCTGGCCACAGGGGTTGGGCTACACCTTC
v_gene: TRBV30
j_gene: TRBJ1-2
abundance: NA
d_gene: TRBD1

CDR3aa: CASSFGPYNEQFF
CDR3nt: TGTGCCAGCAGTTTTGGGCCTTACAATGAGCAGTTCTTC
v_gene: TRBV12-3/TRBV12-4
j_gene: TRBJ2-1
abundance: NA
d_gene: NA

CDR3aa: CASSITGGGTGELFF
CDR3nt: TGTGCCAGTAGTATTACAGGGGGCGGCACCGGGGAGCTGTTTTTT
v_gene: TRBV19
j_gene: TRBJ2-2
abundance: NA
d_gene: TRBD1

CDR3aa: CASSEYGGATNEKLFF
CDR3nt: TGTGCCAGCAGTGAATATGGGGGCGCGACTAATGAAAAACTGTTTTTT
v_gene: TRBV25-1
j_gene: TRBJ1-4
abundance: NA
d_gene: NA

CDR3aa: CATSDATDSKETQYF
CDR3nt: TGTGCCACCAGTGACGCGACGGACTCTAAAGAGACCCAGTACTTC
v_gene: TRBV24-1
j_gene: TRBJ2-5
abundance: NA
d_gene: NA

CDR3aa: CASSLDRGTEAFF
CDR3nt: TGCGCCAGCAGCTTGGACAGGGGTACTGAAGCTTTCTTT
v_gene: TRBV5-1
j_gene: TRBJ1-1
abundance: NA
d_gene: TRBD1

CDR3aa: CASSVDGGGYTGELFF
CDR3nt: TGTGCCAGCAGCGTGGACGGCGGGGGGTACACCGGGGAGCTGTTTTTT
v_gene: TRBV9
j_gene: TRBJ2-2
abundance: NA
d_gene: TRBD2

CDR3aa: CASSYPSVQPQHF
CDR3nt: TGTGCCAGCAGTTACCCATCGGTGCAGCCCCAGCATTTT
v_gene: TRBV6-2/TRBV6-3
j_gene: TRBJ1-5
abundance: NA
d_gene: NA

CDR3aa: CAWTDRDFPYEQYF
CDR3nt: TGTGCCTGGACCGACAGGGACTTCCCCTACGAGCAGTACTTC
v_gene: TRBV30
j_gene: TRBJ2-7
abundance: NA
d_gene: NA

CDR3aa: CASSTLTGERNTIYF
CDR3nt: TGTGCCAGCAGTACGTTGACAGGGGAAAGAAACACCATATATTTT
v_gene: TRBV27
j_gene: TRBJ1-3
abundance: NA
d_gene: TRBD1

CDR3aa: CASSPRGLGQDTQYF
CDR3nt: TGTGCCAGCAGTCCGCGGGGACTAGGTCAAGATACGCAGTATTTT
v_gene: TRBV27
j_gene: TRBJ2-3
abundance: NA
d_gene: TRBD2

CDR3aa: CATSDPKARGYGYTF
CDR3nt: TGTGCCACCAGTGACCCTAAAGCCAGGGGGTATGGCTACACCTTC
v_gene: TRBV24-1
j_gene: TRBJ1-2
abundance: NA
d_gene: TRBD1

CDR3aa: CASSPFGGQETQYF
CDR3nt: TGTGCCAGCAGCCCCTTCGGAGGCCAAGAGACCCAGTACTTC
v_gene: TRBV9
j_gene: TRBJ2-5
abundance: NA
d_gene: NA

CDR3aa: CASSPAGANVLTF
CDR3nt: TGTGCCAGCTCACCGGCCGGGGCCAACGTCCTGACTTTC
v_gene: TRBV18
j_gene: TRBJ2-6
abundance: NA
d_gene: NA

CDR3aa: CASSLAWTGESGYTF
CDR3nt: TGCGCCAGCAGCTTGGCCTGGACAGGGGAGTCTGGCTACACCTTC
v_gene: TRBV5-1
j_gene: TRBJ1-2
abundance: NA
d_gene: TRBD1

CDR3aa: CASSLEPANTEAFF
CDR3nt: TGCGCCAGCAGCTTGGAGCCTGCCAACACTGAAGCTTTCTTT
v_gene: TRBV5-1
j_gene: TRBJ1-1
abundance: NA
d_gene: NA

CDR3aa: CASSLDGSGDTEAFF
CDR3nt: TGTGCCAGCAGCTTAGATGGCTCGGGTGACACTGAAGCTTTCTTT
v_gene: TRBV7-8
j_gene: TRBJ1-1
abundance: NA
d_gene: NA

CDR3aa: CASTQGHASGANVLTF
CDR3nt: TGTGCCAGCACTCAGGGACATGCCTCTGGGGCCAACGTCCTGACTTTC
v_gene: TRBV7-9
j_gene: TRBJ2-6
abundance: NA
d_gene: NA

CDR3aa: CASSVDSSYGYTF
CDR3nt: TGTGCCAGCAGCGTAGACAGCTCCTATGGCTACACCTTC
v_gene: TRBV9
j_gene: TRBJ1-2
abundance: NA
d_gene: NA

CDR3aa: CASSQERQGALQNYGYTF
CDR3nt: TGTGCCAGCAGCCAAGAAAGGCAGGGGGCTTTACAAAACTATGGCTACACCTTC
v_gene: TRBV4-2
j_gene: TRBJ1-2
abundance: NA
d_gene: TRBD1

CDR3aa: CASSLGQGKFPEAFF
CDR3nt: TGTGCCAGCAGCTTAGGACAGGGGAAGTTCCCTGAAGCTTTCTTT
v_gene: TRBV11-2
j_gene: TRBJ1-1
abundance: NA
d_gene: TRBD1

CDR3aa: CASSFIGQGTRRGTEAFF
CDR3nt: TGTGCCAGCAGCTTCATAGGACAGGGAACAAGAAGAGGGACTGAAGCTTTCTTT
v_gene: TRBV5-6
j_gene: TRBJ1-1
abundance: NA
d_gene: TRBD1

CDR3aa: CASSLGQGQDPNYGYTF
CDR3nt: TGCGCCAGCAGCCTAGGACAGGGGCAAGATCCTAACTATGGCTACACCTTC
v_gene: TRBV4-1
j_gene: TRBJ1-2
abundance: NA
d_gene: TRBD1

CDR3aa: CASRTSGRPDEQFF
CDR3nt: TGTGCCAGTAGAACTAGCGGGAGGCCGGATGAGCAGTTCTTC
v_gene: TRBV19
j_gene: TRBJ2-1
abundance: NA
d_gene: TRBD2

CDR3aa: CASKERGTDTGELFF
CDR3nt: TGTGCCAGCAAGGAAAGGGGGACGGATACCGGGGAGCTGTTTTTT
v_gene: TRBV6-6
j_gene: TRBJ2-2
abundance: NA
d_gene: NA

CDR3aa: CAWSAGTSGRYEQYF
CDR3nt: TGTGCCTGGAGTGCGGGGACTAGCGGGAGGTACGAGCAGTACTTC
v_gene: TRBV30
j_gene: TRBJ2-7
abundance: NA
d_gene: TRBD2

CDR3aa: CASSYGTGREKLFF
CDR3nt: TGTGCCAGCTCCTACGGGACAGGAAGGGAAAAACTGTTTTTT
v_gene: TRBV18
j_gene: TRBJ1-4
abundance: NA
d_gene: TRBD1

CDR3aa: CASSLRQGGYEQYF
CDR3nt: TGTGCCAGTAGCCTCCGACAGGGTGGCTACGAGCAGTACTTC
v_gene: TRBV19
j_gene: TRBJ2-7
abundance: NA
d_gene: TRBD1

CDR3aa: CASSYGGVQGETQYF
CDR3nt: TGTGCCAGCAGTTACGGGGGGGTTCAAGGAGAGACCCAGTACTTC
v_gene: TRBV6-5
j_gene: TRBJ2-5
abundance: NA
d_gene: TRBD2

CDR3aa: CASSPRTSGVSYNEQFF
CDR3nt: TGTGCCAGCAGCCCCAGGACTAGCGGGGTCTCCTACAATGAGCAGTTCTTC
v_gene: TRBV3-1/TRBV3-2
j_gene: TRBJ2-1
abundance: NA
d_gene: TRBD2

CDR3aa: CASSPRLAGRVYEQYF
CDR3nt: TGTGCCAGCAGCCCCAGACTAGCGGGAAGGGTATACGAGCAGTACTTC
v_gene: TRBV7-2
j_gene: TRBJ2-7
abundance: NA
d_gene: TRBD2

CDR3aa: CASSRDRGGDTQYF
CDR3nt: TGTGCCAGCAGCCGGGACAGGGGTGGAGATACGCAGTATTTT
v_gene: TRBV6-5
j_gene: TRBJ2-3
abundance: NA
d_gene: TRBD1

CDR3aa: CASSSSRTGRNTEAFF
CDR3nt: TGTGCCAGCAGCTCGAGCCGGACAGGGCGGAACACTGAAGCTTTCTTT
v_gene: TRBV5-4
j_gene: TRBJ1-1
abundance: NA
d_gene: TRBD1

CDR3aa: CASSPQGTGDTGELFF
CDR3nt: TGTGCCAGCTCACCACAGGGGACAGGGGACACCGGGGAGCTGTTTTTT
v_gene: TRBV18
j_gene: TRBJ2-2
abundance: NA
d_gene: TRBD1

CDR3aa: CATSDSSRGRFYGYTF
CDR3nt: TGTGCCACCAGTGATTCTAGCAGGGGGCGTTTTTATGGCTACACCTTC
v_gene: TRBV24-1
j_gene: TRBJ1-2
abundance: few
d_gene: TRBD1

CDR3aa: CSVGTGGSQPQHF
CDR3nt: TGCAGCGTCGGGACAGGGGGCAGTCAGCCCCAGCATTTT
v_gene: TRBV29-1
j_gene: TRBJ1-5
abundance: NA
d_gene: TRBD1

CDR3aa: CATSDSTVNYGYTF
CDR3nt: TGTGCCACCAGTGACTCGACAGTGAACTATGGCTACACCTTC
v_gene: TRBV24-1
j_gene: TRBJ1-2
abundance: NA
d_gene: NA

CDR3aa: CASTAGGVPDYGYTF
CDR3nt: TGTGCCAGTACCGCGGGAGGGGTTCCGGACTATGGCTACACCTTC
v_gene: TRBV19
j_gene: TRBJ1-2
abundance: NA
d_gene: NA

CDR3aa: CASSYTAGAYEQYF
CDR3nt: TGTGCCAGCAGTTACACCGCAGGGGCCTACGAGCAGTACTTC
v_gene: TRBV6-5
j_gene: TRBJ2-7
abundance: once
d_gene: NA

CDR3aa: CASSQTSEETQYF
CDR3nt: TGTGCCAGCAGCCAAACTAGCGAAGAGACCCAGTACTTC
v_gene: TRBV11-2
j_gene: TRBJ2-5
abundance: NA
d_gene: TRBD2

CDR3aa: CASSHFGTGGNTEAFF
CDR3nt: TGTGCCAGCAGCCACTTCGGGACAGGCGGGAACACTGAAGCTTTCTTT
v_gene: TRBV3-1/TRBV3-2
j_gene: TRBJ1-1
abundance: NA
d_gene: TRBD1

CDR3aa: CASSAGTKGNTIYF
CDR3nt: TGTGCCAGCAGCGCCGGGACAAAAGGAAACACCATATATTTT
v_gene: TRBV9
j_gene: TRBJ1-3
abundance: NA
d_gene: NA